The 27 T cell receptor beta chains in this list originate from one sample, sequenced in a study of cytomegalovirus exposure and HLA in healthy donors. In the PCR, 60 Vbeta and 13 Jbeta primers were used. Using immunoSEQ multiplex PCR, the repertoire was profiled, and TCRdb retains in-frame clones only, with some absent. The sample consists of 150,000 to 200,000 clones, 82% of them appearing once. The specimen sequenced was PBMCs. These TCRs come from a girl aged 2-15 years in good health and CMV-seropositive.

Remarks on this clone: This sample includes further DNA sequences coding for the same CDR3. The CDR3 loop is CASSEEVLETQYF. The CDR3 DNA reads as TGTGCCAGCAGTGAGGAGGTTTTGGAGACCCAGTACTTC. This chain connects TRBV6-1 to TRBJ2-5, with D perhaps TRBD2 (5 bases). The V gene's germline CDR1 is MNHNS and CDR2 SASEGT. Trimming shortened V by 3 bases and J by 5 bases, and 10 bases separated the two germline ends. CDR3 length equals 13 residues.

CDR3 residues: CASSFQASGPQHF. CDR3 sequence (DNA): TGTGCCAGCAGCTTTCAAGCCTCAGGGCCCCAGCATTTT. The chain has TRBV7-2 and TRBJ1-5; the D is unclear. This CDR3 has 13 amino acids. Germline CDR1 is SGHTA and CDR2 is FQGNSA. V lost 3 bases to trimming and J lost 9 bases, with 12 bases between them.

This sequence joins TRBV6-1 and TRBJ2-1; TRBD2 aligns across 10 bases. Germline assignment: CDR1 MNHNS and CDR2 SASEGT. The V gene end was trimmed by 5 bases and the J gene end by 4 bases; junction bases not matched to a gene: 2. The CDR3 runs 14 residues. The CDR3: CASSTSGIYNEQFF. CDR3 DNA sequence: TGTGCCAGCAGTACTAGCGGGATTTACAATGAGCAGTTCTTC.

DNA of the CDR3: TGTGCCACCCACAGGGCCAGCTCTGGAAACACCATATATTTT. It codes for CATHRASSGNTIYF. The chain couples TRBV6-5 to TRBJ1-3, with D perhaps matching TRBD1 (6 bases). From germline, CDR1 is MNHEY and CDR2 SVGAGI. The V and J ends lost 10 bases and 0 bases respectively, with 13 bases between them. This CDR3 has 14 residues.

The chain is built from TRBV2 and TRBJ2-3, with D perhaps TRBD1 (5 bases). In germline, CDR1 is SNHLY, CDR2 FYNNEI. The CDR3 contains 14 residues. V was cut by 5 bases and J by 6 bases, with 15 bases left in between. CDR3 amino acids: CASSQSPGSDTQYF. As DNA, the CDR3 is TGTGCCAGCAGTCAATCTCCAGGGTCGGATACGCAGTATTTT. The whole variable domain, remainder taken from reference TRBV2 and TRBJ2-3, is EPEVTQTPSHQVTQMGQEVILRCVPISNHLYFYWYRQILGQKVEFLVSFYNNEISEKSEIFDDQFSVERPDGSNFTLKIRSTKLEDSAMYFCASSQSPGSDTQYFGPGTRLTVL.

This chain links TRBV30 with TRBJ1-6, with 7 bases fitting TRBD1. Germline V lookup: CDR1 GTSNPN, CDR2 SVGIG (reference sequence). The CDR3 covers 15 residues. After removal of 3 bases from V and 8 bases from J, the junction contained 10 bases not matched to a gene. CDR3 DNA sequence: TGTGCCTGGAGAGAGACAGGGTTTAGGGATTCACCCCTCCACTTT. It is translated as CAWRETGFRDSPLHF.

The V and J genes are TRBV5-1 and TRBJ2-3; the D gene is possibly TRBD2 (6 bases). The CDR3 length is 14 residues. CDR1 is SGHRS, CDR2 YFSETQ, per germline. The ends were cut back, 4 bases at V and 5 bases at J, with 14 bases in the middle. Here the CDR3 DNA reads TGCGCCAGCAGCCCACCGGGACTTGGAGATACGCAGTATTTT. Its translation is CASSPPGLGDTQYF.

The J gene is TRBJ2-4, the V gene TRBV14, with TRBD1 matching over 12 bases. The CDR3 totals 14 residues. Trimming removed 5 bases from V and 8 bases from J; junction bases left unmatched: 4. CDR1 and CDR2 from the germline V gene are SGHDN and FVKESK. The CDR3 DNA reads TGTGCCAGCAGCAAGGGACAGGGGGCCCACATTCAGTACTTC. Its translation is CASSKGQGAHIQYF.

This clone was seen more than once but under ten times. V is TRBV5-4 and J is TRBJ2-7, with TRBD1 matching 8 bases. The length of the CDR3 is 13 residues. Germline values: CDR1 SGHNT, CDR2 YYREEE (reference sequence). V lost 3 bases and J lost 6; bases outside the gene matches: 5. The CDR3 nucleotides are TGTGCCAGCAGCTCGGGGACAGGACGCGAGCAGTACTTC. The encoded protein is CASSSGTGREQYF.

V and J are TRBV4-1 and TRBJ1-1, with 7 bases identical to TRBD1. The CDR3 runs 16 residues. CDR1 MGHRA and CDR2 YSYEKL come from the germline V gene. V lost 4 bases, J lost 6 bases, and 14 bases stayed unmatched. DNA of the CDR3: TGCGCCAGCAGCCCTTATTACACAGGGGTCAGGGCTGAAGCTTTCTTT. It translates to CASSPYYTGVRAEAFF.

The chain's CDR3 is CASSKGGGTGELFF. The CDR3 region has the DNA TGTGCCAGCAGCAAAGGAGGCGGCACCGGGGAGCTGTTTTTT. The rearrangement links TRBV21-1 to TRBJ2-2; the tabulated D call, TRBD2, remains unverified against the DNA. TRBV21-1 corresponds to a pseudogene. This CDR3 is built from 14 residues.

In its sample, this clone was seen once. The chain is built from TRBV6-1 and TRBJ1-1; unclear D gene. V shed 1 base and J shed 7 bases, with 10 bases lying between them. The germline CDR1 and CDR2 sequences are MNHNS and SASEGT. CDR3 length: 13 amino acids. The CDR3 reads CASSEVIRSEAFF. The CDR3 DNA reads TGTGCCAGCAGTGAAGTCATCCGCAGTGAAGCTTTCTTT.

The genes are TRBV5-1 and TRBJ2-3, with D possibly being TRBD2 (5 bases). This CDR3 region has 14 residues. Trimming left V 3 bases short and J 4 bases short, with 12 bases between. Germline V CDR1 and CDR2: SGHRS, YFSETQ. The CDR3 nucleotides read TGCGCCAGCAGCTCCACAAAGGACTCAGATACGCAGTATTTT. It codes for CASSSTKDSDTQYF.

V is TRBV5-1 and J is TRBJ2-1; D not resolved. V gave up 1 base and J gave up 1 base, with 6 bases separating them. CDR3 length: 14 residues. In germline, CDR1 is SGHRS, CDR2 YFSETQ. The CDR3 is CASSLSSSYNEQFF. CDR3 DNA: TGCGCCAGCAGCTTGAGCTCGTCCTACAATGAGCAGTTCTTC.

This chain joins TRBV7-2 and TRBJ2-5; tentatively, D is TRBD2 (6 bases). The DNA end lines up better with TRBJ2-7; the J call may be wrong. The CDR3 runs to 13 residues. CDR1 is SGHTA and CDR2 is FQGNSA in the germline V gene. The CDR3 nucleotides read TGTGCCAGCAGCTTAGTCCCGGGGGACGAGCAGTACTTC. Amino acids: CASSLVPGDEQYF.

V usage is TRBV28 and J usage is TRBJ2-5, with a possible D match to TRBD2 (6 bases). Trimming removed 3 bases at V and 0 bases at J, with 11 bases between. CDR3 length: 15 amino acids. CDR1 and CDR2 (germline): MDHEN, SYDVKM. The DNA for the CDR3 is TGTGCCAGCAGTTTTTCCGGCGGGAACCAAGAGACCCAGTACTTC. Protein sequence: CASSFSGGNQETQYF. Together with reference TRBV28 and TRBJ2-5, the CDR3 gives the full variable domain: DVKVTQSSRYLVKRTGEKVFLECVQDMDHENMFWYRQDPGLGLRLIYFSYDVKMKEKGDIPEGYSVSREKKERFSLILESASTNQTSMYLCASSFSGGNQETQYFGPGTRLLVL.

The chain couples TRBV27 to TRBJ1-2, with a tentative D call TRBD1 (5 bases). The CDR3 consists of 13 residues. Trimming took 3 bases from V and 4 from J, leaving 9 bases between them. CDR1 and CDR2 (germline): MNHEY, SMNVEV (reference sequence). CDR3 loop: CASSLTASYGYTF. CDR3 in DNA: TGTGCCAGCAGTTTGACAGCCTCCTATGGCTACACCTTC.

This chain links TRBV30 with TRBJ2-1; D is possibly TRBD2 (6 bases). The CDR3 is made up of 14 amino acids. V was trimmed by 4 bases and J by 3 bases, leaving 13 bases between them. Germline CDR1 is GTSNPN and CDR2 is SVGIG (reference sequence). The CDR3 nucleotides are TGTGCCTGGATAACAGGAGGGCTCTACAATGAGCAGTTCTTC. The encoded protein is CAWITGGLYNEQFF.

DNA of the CDR3: TGTGCCAGCAGCTTGGGGGGTTGGGGGACAGGGGATCAGCCCCAGCATTTT. Translation: CASSLGGWGTGDQPQHF. This chain joins TRBV5-8 and TRBJ1-5; 10 bases match TRBD1. Germline trimming cut 0 bases from V and 5 bases from J; bases unmatched to any gene: 8. CDR1 and CDR2 (germline): SGHTS, YDEGEE. This CDR3 contains 17 residues. The full variable domain, its missing parts supplied by reference TRBV5-8 and TRBJ1-5, is EAGVTQSPTHLIKTRGQQATLRCSPISGHTSVYWYQQALGLGLQFLLWYDEGEERNRGNFPPRFSGRQFPNYSSELNVNALELEDSALYLCASSLGGWGTGDQPQHFGDGTRLSIL.

The gene calls are TRBV5-4 and TRBJ2-3, with a weak D call TRBD1 (6 bases). CDR3 length: 14 residues. Germline lookup yields CDR1 SGHNT and CDR2 YYREEE (reference sequence). Trimming left V 4 bases short and J 0 bases short, with 9 bases between. CDR3 amino acids: CASSGTGSTDTQYF. CDR3 bases: TGTGCCAGCAGCGGTACAGGGAGCACAGATACGCAGTATTTT.

J is TRBJ2-7 and V is TRBV6-4, with D uncertain. Trimming shortened V by 6 bases and J by 0 bases, and 15 bases separated the two germline ends. CDR1 and CDR2 from the germline V gene are MRHNA and SNTAGT. The CDR3 is 15 amino acids. The CDR3 protein is CASSVNSGSSYEQYF. DNA for the CDR3: TGTGCCAGCAGCGTTAATTCAGGTAGCTCCTACGAGCAGTACTTC.

The chain links TRBV9 to TRBJ2-7, with D perhaps matching TRBD2 (5 bases). The CDR3 runs to 18 residues. V lost 3 bases, J lost 3 bases, and 25 bases lay in between. Germline-derived CDR1 and CDR2 are SGDLS and YYNGEE. The CDR3 sequence is CASSALPLGLPLHYEQYF. The CDR3 region has the DNA TGTGCCAGCAGCGCCCTTCCCCTAGGACTTCCCCTACACTACGAGCAGTACTTC. Combining the CDR3 with reference TRBV9 and TRBJ2-7 gives the whole variable domain DSGVTQTPKHLITATGQRVTLRCSPRSGDLSVYWYQQSLDQGLQFLIQYYNGEERAKGNILERFSAQQFPDLHSELNLSSLELGDSALYFCASSALPLGLPLHYEQYFGPGTRLTVT.

This clone was picked up a small number of times. The chain recombines TRBV5-1 with TRBJ1-1, with a tentative D call TRBD1 (6 bases). The CDR3 runs to 14 residues. Trimming removed 6 bases at V and 5 bases at J, with 17 bases between. Germline assignment: CDR1 SGHRS and CDR2 YFSETQ. CDR3 residues: CASNFRDTVTEAFF. CDR3 nucleotides: TGCGCCAGCAACTTCCGGGACACCGTGACTGAAGCTTTCTTT.

This clone was counted once. The V and J genes are TRBV4-1 and TRBJ2-2; D unresolved. The V gene's germline CDR1 is MGHRA and CDR2 YSYEKL. The CDR3 length is 13 residues. V lost 4 bases and J lost 7, with 10 bases in between. CDR3 sequence reads: CASSPAESGELFF. CDR3 DNA sequence: TGCGCCAGCAGCCCGGCGGAGAGCGGGGAGCTGTTTTTT.

This rearrangement joins TRBV7-6 to TRBJ2-1, with 8 bases matching TRBD1. V gave up 3 bases and J gave up 2 bases; unmatched junction bases: 12. CDR3 size: 18 residues. Germline CDR1 reads SGHVS; CDR2 reads FNYEAQ. The chain's CDR3 is CASSFVFEGTGAYNEQFF. The CDR3, as DNA: TGTGCCAGCAGCTTCGTATTCGAGGGGACAGGAGCCTACAATGAGCAGTTCTTC.

The V gene is TRBV4-1, the J gene TRBJ2-5; D remains ambiguous. There are 13 residues in the CDR3. V was trimmed by 1 base and J by 7 bases, leaving 10 bases between them. The germline V gene encodes CDR1 MGHRA and CDR2 YSYEKL. For the CDR3, the DNA is TGCGCCAGCAGCCAAGGTTTGCCCGGGACCCAGTACTTC. Amino acid sequence: CASSQGLPGTQYF.

The chain couples TRBV5-1 to TRBJ2-1, with D perhaps TRBD1 (6 bases). V was clipped by 5 bases and J by 10 bases, with 13 bases between them. Germline values: CDR1 SGHRS, CDR2 YFSETQ. This CDR3 spans 12 amino acids. The CDR3 loop reads CASRRTGSEQFF. The CDR3 bases are TGCGCCAGCAGGCGAACAGGGTCGGAGCAGTTCTTC.